The 9 T cell receptor beta chains given below trace back to one sample, sequenced in a study of neurological immune-mediated disorders. TCRdb independently ran MiXCR on the 5' RACE reads; one entry per CDR3 protein. Of roughly 76,000 distinct CDR3 sequences in the sample, approximately 14% are singletons; the top ten hold roughly 6.8%. The specimen sequenced was PBMCs. These TCRs come from a woman in her forties or fifties in good health.

In the case of this clonotype: Relative to the germline gene, one junction end is altered; a read error may explain this. The chain uses TRBV5-1 and TRBJ2-1; D remains unclear. Germline lookup yields CDR1 SGHRS and CDR2 YFSETQ. This CDR3 has 17 residues. The CDR3 protein is CASSATFDQSSYNEQFF. The CDR3 bases are TGCGCCAGCAGCGCAACATTTGACCAAAGCTCCTACAATGAGCAATTCTTC.

This clonotype has a count of ten or more. V gene TRBV14 combines with J gene TRBJ2-3, with 10 positions matching TRBD2. Looked up from germline, CDR1 is SGHDN and CDR2 is FVKESK. This CDR3 has 16 amino acids. Trimming removed 2 bases from V and 4 bases from J; junction bases left unmatched: 6. The CDR3 loop is CASSQLAGVGADTQYF. CDR3 DNA sequence: TGTGCCAGCAGCCAACTAGCGGGAGTCGGTGCAGATACGCAGTATTTT.

This clonotype was counted at least ten times. The CDR3 spells CASSAPGYNSPLHF. CDR3 DNA: TGTGCCAGCAGCGCGCCGGGGTATAATTCACCCCTCCACTTT. J is TRBJ1-6 and V is TRBV12-3 or TRBV12-4, with D uncertain. This CDR3 is built from 14 residues. V was trimmed by 6 bases and J by 4 bases, leaving 10 bases between them.

This clonotype was counted between two and nine times. The chain employs TRBV28 and TRBJ1-1, with 8 bases matching TRBD1. V was pared by 4 bases and J by 3 bases, with 10 bases of the junction left unmatched. Germline CDR1 is MDHEN and CDR2 is SYDVKM. This CDR3 is 16 amino acids long. CDR3 nucleotides: TGTGCCAGCAGTTCCTACCCGGGACAGGAGGACACTGAAGCTTTCTTT. This encodes CASSSYPGQEDTEAFF.

The sample holds many counts of this clonotype. The chain has TRBV5-1 and TRBJ2-7; weak D call: TRBD1 (6 bases). CDR1 is SGHRS and CDR2 is YFSETQ in the germline V gene. The V end was cut by 2 bases, the J end by 2 bases, with 11 bases between. The CDR3 is 14 amino acids. CDR3 coding DNA: TGCGCCAGCAGCTTCAGGGGTAACACCTACGAGCAGTACTTC. It translates to CASSFRGNTYEQYF.

This clonotype occurred many times. This chain joins TRBV5-5 and TRBJ1-1; 7 bases agree with TRBD1. V was clipped by 4 bases and J by 2 bases; unmatched bases: 11. Per the germline V gene, CDR1 is SGHKS and CDR2 is YYEKEE (reference sequence). The length of the CDR3 is 16 residues. The CDR3 DNA follows: TGTGCCAGCAGCCAAAAGGACAGGACGCCTAACACTGAAGCTTTCTTT. Translated: CASSQKDRTPNTEAFF.

This clonotype was seen many times. The J gene is TRBJ2-6, the V gene TRBV7-9, with unresolved D. The length of the CDR3 is 17 residues. CDR1 and CDR2 (germline): SEHNR, FQNEAQ (reference sequence). V dropped 1 base and J dropped 4 bases, with 14 bases sitting between them. The CDR3 reads CASSLGPYLVGANVLTF. The CDR3 coding sequence is TGTGCCAGCAGCTTAGGTCCATATCTTGTAGGGGCCAACGTCCTGACTTTC.

This clonotype was counted ten times or more. The chain recombines TRBV5-1 with TRBJ1-4, with D tentatively TRBD1 (5 bases). The CDR3 runs to 14 residues. V was trimmed by 2 bases and J by 8 bases, leaving 13 bases between them. CDR1 is SGHRS, CDR2 YFSETQ, per germline. The CDR3, as DNA: TGCGCCAGCAGCTTTGAGTGGGACGACGAAAAACTGTTTTTT. Translation gives CASSFEWDDEKLFF.

This clonotype was found a few times. This chain links TRBV20-1 with TRBJ1-4; unclear D gene. V lost 6 bases and J 1 base, leaving 12 bases between the germline ends. CDR1 and CDR2 from the germline V gene are DFQATT and SNEGSKA (reference sequence). CDR3 length equals 14 residues. CDR3 bases: TGCAGTGCCAAAGTCCGCCAAACTAATGAAAAACTGTTTTTT. This codes for CSAKVRQTNEKLFF.